This T cell receptor beta chain originates from a study of T cells in Graves' hyperthyroidism and ophthalmopathy (dated by TCRdb to the late 2010s). About the study as a whole: Peripheral blood was sampled at the time of initial diagnosis, prior to any treatment. For training and testing, the approximately 97 patients in the discovery cohort were randomly divided in a 7:3 ratio. After sampling, hyperthyroidism patients received methimazole starting at 30 mg daily, and ophthalmopathy patients received high-dose intravenous methylprednisolone. Thyroid tissue and blood T-cell repertoires from several Graves' hyperthyroidism patients were also compared in the study. The paper reports TCR Vbeta CDR3 sequencing of approximately 140 peripheral blood samples: 40 to 45 ophthalmopathy, under 80 hyperthyroidism and around 17 progressor patients. To identify distinguishing TCR V-J signatures, a discovery cohort of some 99 patients was used, comprising 40 to 45 with Graves' ophthalmopathy and roughly 60 with stable Graves' hyperthyroidism. Whether ophthalmopathy could be predicted prospectively was tested in an independent validation cohort made up of roughly 20 hyperthyroidism patients plus 17 patients who later progressed to ophthalmopathy. Study-wide findings and limitations: Ophthalmopathy was separated from stable hyperthyroidism by a 13 V-J signature model, with approximately 86% sensitivity and about 81% specificity obtained in cross-validation and 80%/75% obtained in testing. In validation, the model predicted progression to ophthalmopathy a median of around 6.5 months before onset, with over 60% sensitivity and 72.22% specificity. Sample size was not statistically predetermined, and investigators were not blinded to group allocation. Blood samples also contained most of the expanded thyroid clonotypes (frequency above 0.001), which suggests that blood repertoires may reflect thyroid immune responses.

CDR3 length: 13 amino acids, cysteine to phenylalanine. Here the CDR3 DNA is all that survives: 39 bases in frame from base 1. For CDR1 and CDR2, the germline V gene lists SGHRS and YFSETQ. The junction shows trimming of 5 bases on V and 4 bases on J, plus 10 bases between the germline ends. The TCR beta CDR3 regions were amplified from the RNA transcripts. The TCR CDR3 was subjected to a first round of RT-PCR using the HTBI primer set and the Qiagen OneStep RT-PCR kit. A second multiplex PCR round built the libraries, followed by size selection and purification. The libraries were sequenced on an Illumina HiSeq2000 using paired-end 100 bp reads. On the authors' methods: SOAPnuke was used to process the raw data, removing reads that contained adapters or uncalled bases, had a mean Phred below 15, or lacked an exact match to the constant primer or identifier. High-quality paired reads were merged using COPE v1.2.5, and each unique nucleotide sequence was defined as a clonotype. MiTCR v1.1 was used to align the clonotypes against IMGT TRBV, TRBD and TRBJ reference segments. Analysis was restricted to V-J combinations with a frequency above 0.0001, which covered about 99% of repertoires. The TCS score was defined as F50 (clonal expansion) divided by E x V (chaos), with BLOSUM62-based TCRdist calculated between CDR3 peptides within each V-J. Welch's t-statistics and random forest reduced several hundred V-J features to about 12, which were used in a naive Bayes classifier (R e1071). The public reads were reprocessed in TCRdb via fastp at Q25 and MiXCR, keeping in-frame beta chains. Rows with one shared CDR3 protein collapse into an entry with the most common genes and DNA. TCRdb's processing, not the authors', yielded these V and J calls. The table for this sample lists about 400,000 distinct CDR3 sequences; roughly 13% of them were counted only once. The ten largest clones capture 25% to 30% of the sample.

Ophthalmopathy patients had moderately to severely active disease, with a Clinical Activity Score of 3 or more, a NOSPECS grade of 4 or more, and a disease duration of less than 3 months. Exclusion was applied to patients with uncontrolled infections, other autoimmune diseases, pregnancy or lactation. Diagnoses relied on clinical symptoms, serum thyroxine and TRAb, thyroid ultrasound and orbital computed tomography. Ficoll-Paque density gradient centrifugation was used to isolate PBMCs from about 9 ml of fresh peripheral blood. Total RNA was extracted with Trizol reagent, and quality was checked on an Agilent 2100 Bioanalyzer. A few counts support this clonotype. Its antigen is not yet known. Base qualities are not provided; no much larger clone lies one nucleotide away.

This sequence originates from a man aged 50 to 59 with Graves' ophthalmopathy. The sequencing sample was made of blood. The V and J segments used are TRBV5-1 and TRBJ2-4, with no D gene named confidently. The CDR3 sequence is CASSGVGKNIQYF. DNA sequence: TGCGCCAGCAGTGGCGTAGGTAAAAACATTCAGTACTTC.